Given below is one T cell receptor beta chain in context. Germline V gives CDR1 SQVTM, CDR2 ANQGSEA. Trimming took off 4 bases at V and 1 base at J, with 16 bases between the two ends. The CDR3 spans 15 residues. Primers for the PCR totalled 60 Vbeta and 13 Jbeta. Data came from immunoSEQ multiplex PCR; TCRdb stores just in-frame clones and leaves some out. Among around 200,000 clones, roughly 72% were seen once, and the ten largest hold 2% to 2.5%. The record originates from a study of cytomegalovirus exposure and HLA in healthy donors. The TCR sequence derives from a woman aged 25 to 39 in good health and CMV-seropositive. J is TRBJ2-5 and V is TRBV29-1; TRBD2 is a possible D gene (7 bases). Sequencing was done on a sample of PBMCs. The CDR3 coding sequence is TGCAGCGTTGGGGATCGGGGGGCCGTCCAAGAGACCCAGTACTTC. Translated: CSVGDRGAVQETQYF.